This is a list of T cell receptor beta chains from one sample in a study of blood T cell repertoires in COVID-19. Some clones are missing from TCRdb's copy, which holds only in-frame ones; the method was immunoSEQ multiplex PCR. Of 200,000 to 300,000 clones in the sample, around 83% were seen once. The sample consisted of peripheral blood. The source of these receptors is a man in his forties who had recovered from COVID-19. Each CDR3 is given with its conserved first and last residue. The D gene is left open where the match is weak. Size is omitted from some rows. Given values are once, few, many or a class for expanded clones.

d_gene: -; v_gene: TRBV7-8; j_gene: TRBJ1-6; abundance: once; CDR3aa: CASTGERGNSPLHF; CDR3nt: TGTGCCAGCACCGGAGAACGGGGGAATTCACCCCTCCACTTT
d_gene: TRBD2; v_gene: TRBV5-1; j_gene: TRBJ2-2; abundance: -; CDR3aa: CASSLGLAGVTGELFF; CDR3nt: TGCGCCAGCAGCTTGGGTCTAGCGGGAGTTACCGGGGAGCTGTTTTTT
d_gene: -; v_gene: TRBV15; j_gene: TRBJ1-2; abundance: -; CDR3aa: CATSRRWQGNYGYTF; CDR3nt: TGTGCCACCAGCAGACGATGGCAGGGGAACTATGGCTACACCTTC
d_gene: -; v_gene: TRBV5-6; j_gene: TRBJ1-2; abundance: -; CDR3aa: CASSLNRGGTNYGYTF; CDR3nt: TGTGCCAGCAGCTTAAATAGGGGCGGAACTAACTATGGCTACACCTTC
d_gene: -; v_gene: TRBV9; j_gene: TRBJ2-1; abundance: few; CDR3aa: CASSPRARFQYNEQFF; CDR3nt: TGTGCCAGCAGCCCCAGGGCTAGGTTTCAGTACAATGAGCAGTTCTTC
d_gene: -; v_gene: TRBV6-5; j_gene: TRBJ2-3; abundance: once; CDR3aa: CASSYREPGTDTQYF; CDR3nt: TGTGCCAGCAGTTACCGGGAGCCGGGCACAGATACGCAGTATTTT
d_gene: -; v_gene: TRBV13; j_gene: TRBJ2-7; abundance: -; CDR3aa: CASSFNPVYEQYF; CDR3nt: TGTGCCAGCAGCTTTAATCCGGTATACGAGCAGTACTTC
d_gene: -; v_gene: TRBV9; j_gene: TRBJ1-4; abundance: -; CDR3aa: CASSVDPGVGTNEKLFF; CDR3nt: TGTGCCAGCAGCGTAGATCCGGGAGTGGGAACTAATGAAAAACTGTTTTTT
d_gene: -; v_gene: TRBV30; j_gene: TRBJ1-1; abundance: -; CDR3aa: CAWSLETAGAFF; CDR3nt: TGTGCCTGGAGTTTGGAGACAGCCGGAGCTTTCTTT
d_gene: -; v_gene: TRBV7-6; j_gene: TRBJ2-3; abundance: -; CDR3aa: CASSLEPIEANTQYF; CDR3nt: TGTGCCAGCAGCTTAGAGCCCATTGAAGCTAATACGCAGTATTTT
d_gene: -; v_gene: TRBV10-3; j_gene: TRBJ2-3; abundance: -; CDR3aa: CAISEGDTQYF; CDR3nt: TGTGCCATCAGTGAGGGCGATACGCAGTATTTT
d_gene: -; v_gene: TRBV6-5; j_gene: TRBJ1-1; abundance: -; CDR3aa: CASSYSQVPGSTEAFF; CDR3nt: TGTGCCAGCAGTTACTCGCAGGTTCCGGGGTCGACTGAAGCTTTCTTT
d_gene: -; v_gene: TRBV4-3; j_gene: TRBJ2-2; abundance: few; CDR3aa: CASSQEFGGAGELFF; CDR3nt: TGCGCCAGCAGCCAAGAATTTGGGGGCGCCGGGGAGCTGTTTTTT
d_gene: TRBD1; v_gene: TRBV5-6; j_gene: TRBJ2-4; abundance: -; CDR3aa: CASSSGTARKNIQYF; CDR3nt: TGTGCCAGCAGCTCCGGGACAGCGAGGAAAAACATTCAGTACTTC
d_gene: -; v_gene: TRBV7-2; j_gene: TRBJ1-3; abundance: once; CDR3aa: CASSLDPVSGNTIYF; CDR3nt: TGTGCCAGCAGCTTAGACCCGGTCTCTGGAAACACCATATATTTT
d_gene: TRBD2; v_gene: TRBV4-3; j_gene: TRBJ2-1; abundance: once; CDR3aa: CASSQTSEAGGIADNEQFF; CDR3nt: TGCGCCAGCAGCCAAACCAGTGAAGCGGGAGGGATTGCAGACAATGAGCAGTTCTTC
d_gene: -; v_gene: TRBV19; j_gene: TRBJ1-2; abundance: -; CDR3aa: CASSANRASYGYTF; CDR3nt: TGTGCCAGTAGTGCGAACAGGGCCAGCTATGGCTACACCTTC
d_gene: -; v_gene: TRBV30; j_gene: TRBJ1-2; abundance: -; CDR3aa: CAWSVRTFYGYTF; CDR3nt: TGTGCCTGGAGTGTAAGGACTTTCTATGGCTACACCTTC
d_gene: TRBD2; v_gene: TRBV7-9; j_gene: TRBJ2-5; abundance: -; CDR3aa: CASSSPSGRAEETQYF; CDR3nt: TGTGCCAGCAGCTCACCTAGCGGGAGGGCGGAAGAGACCCAGTACTTC
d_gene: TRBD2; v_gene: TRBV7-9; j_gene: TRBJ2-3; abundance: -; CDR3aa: CASSLAPSGNPDTQYF; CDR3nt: TGTGCCAGCAGCTTAGCGCCTAGCGGTAATCCAGATACGCAGTATTTT
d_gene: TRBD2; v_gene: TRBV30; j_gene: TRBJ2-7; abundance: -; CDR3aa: CAWKFKRGSSYEQYF; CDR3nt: TGTGCCTGGAAGTTCAAGCGCGGGAGCTCCTACGAGCAGTACTTC
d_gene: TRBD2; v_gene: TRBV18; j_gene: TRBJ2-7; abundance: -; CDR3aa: CASSPLGAGVAYEQYF; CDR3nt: TGTGCCAGCTCACCCCTAGGGGCGGGAGTAGCCTACGAGCAGTACTTC
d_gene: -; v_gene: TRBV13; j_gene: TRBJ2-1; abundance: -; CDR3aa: CASSYQDRNNEQFF; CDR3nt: TGTGCCAGCAGCTATCAGGACAGAAACAATGAGCAGTTCTTC
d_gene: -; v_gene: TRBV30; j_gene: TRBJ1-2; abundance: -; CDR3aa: CAWSVVPGQCIF; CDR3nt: TGTGCCTGGAGTGTAGTCCCGGGTCAATGCATCTTC
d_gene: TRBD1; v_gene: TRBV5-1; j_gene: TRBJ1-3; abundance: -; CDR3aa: CASSPADREGTIYF; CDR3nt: TGCGCCAGCAGCCCGGCGGACAGGGAAGGCACCATATATTTT
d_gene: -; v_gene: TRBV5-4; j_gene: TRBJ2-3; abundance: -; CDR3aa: CASSSYSGGGTQYF; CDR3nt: TGTGCCAGCAGCTCGTACTCAGGGGGAGGTACGCAGTATTTT
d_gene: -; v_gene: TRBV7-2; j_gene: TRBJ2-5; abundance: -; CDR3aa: CASSLLGGRGETQYF; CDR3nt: TGTGCCAGCAGCTTATTAGGGGGTAGGGGAGAGACCCAGTACTTC
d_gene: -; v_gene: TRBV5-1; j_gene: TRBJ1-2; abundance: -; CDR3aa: CASSLGGFGYTF; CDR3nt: TGCGCCAGCAGCTTGGGTGGCTTTGGCTACACCTTC
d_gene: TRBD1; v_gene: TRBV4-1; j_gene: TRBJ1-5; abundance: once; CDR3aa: CASSQGGQGRYQPQHF; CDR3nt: TGCGCCAGCAGCCAAGGTGGACAGGGGCGCTATCAGCCCCAGCATTTT
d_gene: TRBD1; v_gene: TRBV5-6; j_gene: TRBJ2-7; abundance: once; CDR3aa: CASSGTGSSYEQYF; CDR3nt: TGTGCCAGCTCCGGGACAGGGAGCTCCTACGAGCAGTACTTC